The 21 T cell receptor beta chains below all came from one sample that was sequenced in a study of neoadjuvant anti-PD-1 for oral cavity cancer. Described time point: after neoadjuvant nivolumab, at surgical resection. Assay: immunoSEQ multiplex PCR; the TCRdb copy retains only in-frame clones and omits some. The sample carries more than 13,000 clones, roughly 74% recorded once. The input for sequencing was PBMCs, taken after nivolumab (anti-PD-1) treatment. The receptors here all came from a person aged 35 to 85 with oral cavity squamous cell carcinoma.

This clone was seen once. The chain links TRBV6-1 to TRBJ1-1; D call uncertain. V was trimmed by 6 bases and J by 7 bases, leaving 15 bases between them. CDR3 size: 13 residues. Germline V gene data show CDR1 as MNHNS and CDR2 as SASEGT. The CDR3 sequence is CASRDHIGGEAFF. The CDR3 DNA reads as TGTGCCAGCAGGGACCACATAGGTGGTGAAGCTTTCTTT.

This chain joins TRBV19 and TRBJ1-5; D perhaps matches TRBD1 (6 bases). V dropped 2 bases and J dropped 4 bases, with 9 bases sitting between them. In germline, CDR1 is LNHDA, CDR2 SQIVND (reference sequence). The CDR3 totals 14 residues. CDR3 sequence reads: CASSIQQGNQPQHF. The CDR3 DNA sequence: TGTGCCAGTAGTATACAACAGGGAAATCAGCCCCAGCATTTT.

Only a few counts were recorded for this clone. V usage is TRBV28 and J usage is TRBJ1-2; a possible D gene is TRBD1 (5 bases). The CDR3 is made up of 11 amino acids. Trimming removed 8 bases at V and 2 bases at J, with 6 bases between. Germline V gene sequence: CDR1 MDHEN, CDR2 SYDVKM. CDR3 sequence (DNA): TGTGCCAGCGGGGGGAACTATGGCTACACCTTC. Residues: CASGGNYGYTF.

This chain connects TRBV29-1 to TRBJ1-1; the D is unclear. Per germline, CDR1 SQVTM and CDR2 ANQGSEA. The V end was cut by 1 base, the J end by 1 base, with 7 bases between. The CDR3 is 13 residues long. The CDR3 DNA reads TGCAGCGTTGAAGTTCGGCAGAACACTGAAGCTTTCTTT. Translated: CSVEVRQNTEAFF.

In its sample, this clone was seen a few times. The rearrangement uses TRBV21-1 and TRBJ1-2. TRBV21-1 is a pseudogene. There are 18 residues in the CDR3. The CDR3 DNA follows: TGTGCCAGCCCCCATCTCGGGGCAGATATGTATCCTTCCTATGGCTACACCTTC. It yields the protein CASPHLGADMYPSYGYTF.

This sequence joins TRBV9 and TRBJ2-1, with a tentative D call TRBD1 (6 bases). The germline gives CDR1 SGDLS, CDR2 YYNGEE. The CDR3 has 14 residues. The V end was cut by 1 base, the J end by 9 bases, with 14 bases between. The DNA of the CDR3 is TGTGCCAGCAGCGTAAGGTCAGGGGACGGTGAGCAGTTCTTC. Translated, it gives CASSVRSGDGEQFF. The variable domain in full, with the rest retrieved from reference TRBV9 and TRBJ2-1, is DSGVTQTPKHLITATGQRVTLRCSPRSGDLSVYWYQQSLDQGLQFLIQYYNGEERAKGNILERFSAQQFPDLHSELNLSSLELGDSALYFCASSVRSGDGEQFFGPGTRLTVL.

This sequence joins TRBV2 and TRBJ1-2, with 7 bases fitting TRBD1. V shed 0 bases and J 2 bases; nucleotides not matched to a gene: 18. Germline V gene sequence: CDR1 SNHLY, CDR2 FYNNEI. The CDR3 length is 20 residues. CDR3 DNA: TGTGCCAGCAGTGAAGCTTCCAATTCCAGGGGGGACTTATCGAACTATGGCTACACCTTC. Its protein is CASSEASNSRGDLSNYGYTF.

V gene TRBV13 combines with J gene TRBJ2-3; 8 positions agree with TRBD2. Germline V gene sequence: CDR1 PRHDT, CDR2 FYEKMQ (reference sequence). J lost 2 bases, V lost 5 bases, and 12 bases had no gene match. CDR3 length equals 17 residues. The CDR3 loop is CASSAGGQFSFTDTQYF. Here the CDR3 DNA reads TGTGCCAGCAGCGCGGGAGGACAGTTTTCATTCACAGATACGCAGTATTTT.

The V call is TRBV6-6, the J call TRBJ2-7; 9 bases fit TRBD1. CDR3 length: 14 amino acids. Germline CDR1 is MNHNY and CDR2 is SVGAGI (reference sequence). V trimming: 2 bases; J trimming: 5 bases; junction bases outside the gene matches: 4. The CDR3 DNA reads TGTGCCAGCAGTTACGTGGGACAGGGTAACGAGCAGTACTTC. Translated, it gives CASSYVGQGNEQYF.

The V and J genes are TRBV28 and TRBJ1-5; D unclear. Per the germline V gene, CDR1 is MDHEN and CDR2 is SYDVKM. Trimming shortened V by 5 bases and J by 12 bases, and 8 bases separated the two germline ends. The CDR3 covers 10 residues. CDR3 region: CASSGRNQHF. In DNA, the CDR3 is TGTGCCAGCAGTGGGCGGAACCAGCATTTT.

The chain links TRBV27 to TRBJ2-3, with D unresolved. Trimming left V 2 bases short and J 1 base short, with 7 bases between. CDR3 size: 14 residues. CDR1 is MNHEY, CDR2 SMNVEV, per germline (reference sequence). The CDR3 protein is CASSLAAGTDTQYF. CDR3 coding DNA: TGTGCCAGCAGTTTAGCGGCCGGCACAGATACGCAGTATTTT.

V gene TRBV2 combines with J gene TRBJ2-2; 14 bases line up with TRBD2. The length of the CDR3 is 16 residues. Germline loops: CDR1 SNHLY, CDR2 FYNNEI. V lost 6 bases and J lost 6; bases outside the gene matches: 6. The CDR3 sequence is CASRGTSGSVAGELFF. The CDR3 DNA is TGTGCCAGCAGAGGGACTAGCGGGAGTGTGGCCGGGGAGCTGTTTTTT.

V and J are TRBV12-1 and TRBJ2-5; TRBD1, the table's D call, was not compared with the DNA. TRBV12-1 is deemed a pseudogene. This CDR3 comprises 18 residues. The CDR3 nucleotides read TGTGCCAGCAGCCCCACTGTCCTGACAAACCCTTTAAGGGAGACCCAGTACTTC. This sequence encodes CASSPTVLTNPLRETQYF.

A few counts support this clone. The chain employs TRBV27 and TRBJ2-7, with D tentatively TRBD2 (5 bases). The germline V gene encodes CDR1 MNHEY and CDR2 SMNVEV (reference sequence). This CDR3 has 13 residues. V was trimmed by 3 bases and J by 5 bases, leaving 11 bases between them. The CDR3 region has the DNA TGTGCCAGCAGTTTTGCGGTGGGAGACGAGCAGTACTTC. This gives the protein CASSFAVGDEQYF.

The chain recombines TRBV28 with TRBJ2-7; D ambiguous. The CDR3 is 13 residues long. Trimming pared 2 bases from V and 3 bases from J, leaving 8 bases between. Germline CDR1 MDHEN, CDR2 SYDVKM. CDR3 residues: CASSLRVYYEQYF. DNA of the CDR3: TGTGCCAGCAGTTTACGGGTGTACTACGAGCAGTACTTC.

This clone was recorded once. The V call is TRBV2, the J call TRBJ2-3; no reliable D call. The V end lost 6 bases, the J end lost 1 base, and 5 bases lay between the germline ends. Per the germline V gene, CDR1 is SNHLY and CDR2 is FYNNEI. There are 12 residues in the CDR3. This chain's CDR3 is CASSAGTDTQYF. CDR3 nucleotides: TGTGCCAGCAGCGCAGGCACAGATACGCAGTATTTT.

There are a few counts of this clone. The CDR3 DNA follows: TGTGCCAGCAGTGTACAGTCGGGAGACACAGATACGCAGTATTTT. Protein: CASSVQSGDTDTQYF. This chain uses TRBV6-1 with TRBJ2-3, with D perhaps TRBD2 (6 bases). This CDR3 comprises 15 residues. Per the germline V gene, CDR1 is MNHNS and CDR2 is SASEGT. The V gene lost 4 bases and the J gene lost 2 bases, with 13 bases spanning the gap.

This clone was observed once. The chain recombines TRBV2 with TRBJ2-1, with 9 bases matching TRBD2. The CDR3 loop spans 16 amino acids. Germline trimming cut 4 bases from V and 6 bases from J; bases unmatched to any gene: 10. Germline V gene data show CDR1 as SNHLY and CDR2 as FYNNEI. The CDR3 nucleotides are TGTGCCAGCAGTGTATTTGGGCTAGCGGGAACCAATGAGCAGTTCTTC. Protein sequence: CASSVFGLAGTNEQFF.

Remarks on this clone: Sequence at one end of the junction differs from germline and may be a read error. The genes are TRBV7-7 and TRBJ2-5, with a weak D call TRBD2 (6 bases). The CDR3 sequence is 15 residues long. Germline V lookup: CDR1 SSHAT, CDR2 FNYEAQ (reference sequence). Here the CDR3 reads CASSSARGSQETQYF. The CDR3 DNA is TGTGCTAGCAGCTCCGCGCGGGGTTCACAAGAGACCCAGTACTTC.

This clone was seen only once. The rearrangement uses TRBV5-6 and TRBJ2-7; TRBD1 matches 7 bases. The CDR3 covers 15 residues. The germline V gene has CDR1 SGHDT and CDR2 YYEEEE. Losses at the gene ends were 4 bases for V and 2 bases for J; bases not matched to a gene: 9. The CDR3 here is CASSLDAGGTYEQYF. The CDR3 DNA sequence: TGTGCCAGCAGCCTCGACGCAGGGGGTACCTACGAGCAGTACTTC.

This clone turned up a few times. The chain joins TRBV11-2 to TRBJ1-1; no clear D. V was pared by 5 bases and J by 6 bases, with 7 bases between. This CDR3 contains 11 residues. Germline V gives CDR1 SGHAT, CDR2 FQNNGV. In nucleotides, the CDR3 is TGTGCCAGCAGCCCCCACCCTGAAGCTTTCTTT. Residues: CASSPHPEAFF.